The sequence of this T cell receptor (beta chain) was determined in a study of blood T cell repertoires in COVID-19. Germline CDR1 SGHRS, CDR2 YFSETQ. The CDR3 has 16 amino acids. V lost 0 bases to trimming and J lost 6 bases; unmatched junction nucleotides: 7. The protocol was immunoSEQ multiplex PCR, while the TCRdb copy is restricted to in-frame clones and leaves out a portion. The repertoire includes about 200,000 clones, roughly 80% of them detected once, and roughly 7% sits in the top ten. The source material was PBMCs or T cells enriched from blood (not recorded which). This clonotype originated in a man aged 35 to 55 who had recovered from COVID-19. The chain joins TRBV5-1 to TRBJ2-7, with 12 bases identical to TRBD1. The CDR3 reads CASSLGPGQGAGEQYF. The CDR3 DNA sequence: TGCGCCAGCAGCTTGGGGCCGGGACAGGGGGCTGGCGAGCAGTACTTC.